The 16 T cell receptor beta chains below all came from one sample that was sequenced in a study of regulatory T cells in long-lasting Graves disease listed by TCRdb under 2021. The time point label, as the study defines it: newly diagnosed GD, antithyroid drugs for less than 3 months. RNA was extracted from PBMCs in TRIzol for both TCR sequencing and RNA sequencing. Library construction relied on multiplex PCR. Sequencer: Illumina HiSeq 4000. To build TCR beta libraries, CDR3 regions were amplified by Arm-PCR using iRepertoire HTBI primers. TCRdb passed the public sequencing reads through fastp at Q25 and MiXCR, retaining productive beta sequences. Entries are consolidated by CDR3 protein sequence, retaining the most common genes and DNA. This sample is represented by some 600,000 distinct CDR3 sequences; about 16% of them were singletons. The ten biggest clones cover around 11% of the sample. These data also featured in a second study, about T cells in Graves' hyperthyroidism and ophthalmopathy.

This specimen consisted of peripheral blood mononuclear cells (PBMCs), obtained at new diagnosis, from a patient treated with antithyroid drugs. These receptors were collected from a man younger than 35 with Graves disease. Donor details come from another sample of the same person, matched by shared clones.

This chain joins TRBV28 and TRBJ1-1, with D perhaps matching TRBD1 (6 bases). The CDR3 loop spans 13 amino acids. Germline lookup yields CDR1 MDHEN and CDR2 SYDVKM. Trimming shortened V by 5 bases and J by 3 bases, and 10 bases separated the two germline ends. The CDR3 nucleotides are TGTGCCAGCAGTGGGGGCGATGACACTGAAGCTTTCTTT. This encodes CASSGGDDTEAFF.

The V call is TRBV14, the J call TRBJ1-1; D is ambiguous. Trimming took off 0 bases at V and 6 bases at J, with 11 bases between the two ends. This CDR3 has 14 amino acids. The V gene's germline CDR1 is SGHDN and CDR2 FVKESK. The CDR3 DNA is TGTGCCAGCAGCCAAGATAGGAGGGTTTCTGAAGCTTTCTTT. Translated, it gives CASSQDRRVSEAFF.

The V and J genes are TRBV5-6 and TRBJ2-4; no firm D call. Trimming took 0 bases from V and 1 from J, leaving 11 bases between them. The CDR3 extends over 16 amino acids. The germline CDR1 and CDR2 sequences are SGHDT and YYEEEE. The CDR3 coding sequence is TGTGCCAGCAGCTTGGGAAAGATGGTTGCCAAAAACATTCAGTACTTC. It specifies CASSLGKMVAKNIQYF.

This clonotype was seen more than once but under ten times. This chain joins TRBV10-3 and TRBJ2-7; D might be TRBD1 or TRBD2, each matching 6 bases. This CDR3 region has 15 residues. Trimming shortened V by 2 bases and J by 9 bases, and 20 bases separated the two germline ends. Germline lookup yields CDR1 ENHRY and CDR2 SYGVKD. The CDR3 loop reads CAISEELGGIGGQYF. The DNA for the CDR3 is TGTGCCATCAGTGAGGAACTAGGGGGAATCGGGGGGCAGTACTTC.

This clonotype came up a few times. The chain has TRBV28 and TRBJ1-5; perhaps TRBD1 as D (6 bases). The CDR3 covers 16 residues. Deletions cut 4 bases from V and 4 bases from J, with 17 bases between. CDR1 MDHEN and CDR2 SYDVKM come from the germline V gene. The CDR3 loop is CASSSGWGAGNQPQHF. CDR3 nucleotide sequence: TGTGCCAGCAGTTCGGGGTGGGGGGCTGGGAATCAGCCCCAGCATTTT.

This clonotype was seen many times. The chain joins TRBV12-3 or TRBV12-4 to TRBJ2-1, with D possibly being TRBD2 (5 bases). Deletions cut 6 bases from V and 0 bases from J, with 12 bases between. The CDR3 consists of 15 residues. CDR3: CASSLRTPSYNEQFF. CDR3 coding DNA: TGTGCCAGCAGCCTTAGGACTCCCTCCTACAATGAGCAGTTCTTC.

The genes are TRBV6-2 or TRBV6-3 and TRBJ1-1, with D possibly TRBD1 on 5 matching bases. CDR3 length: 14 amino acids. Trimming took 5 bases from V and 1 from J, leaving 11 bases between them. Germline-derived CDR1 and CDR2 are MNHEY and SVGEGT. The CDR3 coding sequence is TGTGCCAGCAGTGAAAGGGGAGAGAACACTGAAGCTTTCTTT. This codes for CASSERGENTEAFF.

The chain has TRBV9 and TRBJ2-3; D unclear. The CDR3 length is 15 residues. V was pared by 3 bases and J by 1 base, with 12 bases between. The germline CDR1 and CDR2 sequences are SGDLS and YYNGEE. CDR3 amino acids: CASSASGGGTDTQYF. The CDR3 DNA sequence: TGTGCCAGCAGCGCCAGTGGTGGTGGCACAGATACGCAGTATTTT.

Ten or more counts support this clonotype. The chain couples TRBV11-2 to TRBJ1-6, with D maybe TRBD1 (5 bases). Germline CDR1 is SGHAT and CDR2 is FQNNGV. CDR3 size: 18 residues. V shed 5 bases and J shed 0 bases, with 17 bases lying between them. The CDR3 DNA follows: TGTGCCAGCAGCCACCACGGGGGACCCAGCTCCTATAATTCACCCCTCCACTTT. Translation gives CASSHHGGPSSYNSPLHF.

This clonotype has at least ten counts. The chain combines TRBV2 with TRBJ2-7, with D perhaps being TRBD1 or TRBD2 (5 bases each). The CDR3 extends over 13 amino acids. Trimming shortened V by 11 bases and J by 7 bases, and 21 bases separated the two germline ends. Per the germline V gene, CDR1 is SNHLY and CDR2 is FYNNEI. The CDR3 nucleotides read TGTGCCGGGACCGGGCGTAGTCTACAAGAGCAGTACTTC. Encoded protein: CAGTGRSLQEQYF.

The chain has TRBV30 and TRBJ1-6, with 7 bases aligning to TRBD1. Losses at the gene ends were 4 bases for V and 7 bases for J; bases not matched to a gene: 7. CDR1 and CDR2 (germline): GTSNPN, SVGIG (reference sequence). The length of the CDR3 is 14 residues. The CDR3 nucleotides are TGTGCCTGGAACCTGGGACAGAGAAATTCACCCCTCCACTTT. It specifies CAWNLGQRNSPLHF.

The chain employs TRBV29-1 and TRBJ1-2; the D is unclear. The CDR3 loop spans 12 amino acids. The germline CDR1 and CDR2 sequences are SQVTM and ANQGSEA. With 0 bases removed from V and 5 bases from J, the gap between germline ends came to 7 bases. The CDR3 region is CSVEDDSYGYTF. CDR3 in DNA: TGCAGCGTTGAAGATGACTCGTATGGCTACACCTTC.

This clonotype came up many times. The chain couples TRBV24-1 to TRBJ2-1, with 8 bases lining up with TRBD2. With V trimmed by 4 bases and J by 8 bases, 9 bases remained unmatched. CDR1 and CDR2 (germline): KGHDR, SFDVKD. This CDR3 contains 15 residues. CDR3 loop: CATSDTGSGSDEQFF. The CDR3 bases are TGTGCCACCAGTGACACGGGAAGCGGGAGCGATGAGCAGTTCTTC.

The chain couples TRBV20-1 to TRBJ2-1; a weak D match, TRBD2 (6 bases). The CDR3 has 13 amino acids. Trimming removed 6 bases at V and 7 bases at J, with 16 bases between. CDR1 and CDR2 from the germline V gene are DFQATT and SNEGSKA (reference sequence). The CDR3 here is CSAPGTWWNEQFF. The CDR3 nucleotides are TGCAGTGCCCCCGGGACTTGGTGGAATGAGCAGTTCTTC.

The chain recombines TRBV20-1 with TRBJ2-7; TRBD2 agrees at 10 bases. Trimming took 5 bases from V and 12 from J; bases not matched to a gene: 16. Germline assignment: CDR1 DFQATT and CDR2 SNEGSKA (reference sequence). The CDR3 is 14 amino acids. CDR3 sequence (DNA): TGCAGTGCTGCGAGTGAGGCTAGCGGGAGTCGGCGGTACTTC. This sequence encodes CSAASEASGSRRYF.

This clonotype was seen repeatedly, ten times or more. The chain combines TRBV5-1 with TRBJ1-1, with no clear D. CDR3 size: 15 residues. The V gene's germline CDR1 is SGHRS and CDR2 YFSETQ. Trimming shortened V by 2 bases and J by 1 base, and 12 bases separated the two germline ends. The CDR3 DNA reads TGCGCCAGCAGCTTTTCTCCCGGCCCGAACACTGAAGCTTTCTTT. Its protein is CASSFSPGPNTEAFF.